The 5 T cell receptor beta chains reported below all come from one sample, sequenced in a study of early stage breast cancer tumors. Repertoires were generated with immunoSEQ multiplex PCR, while TCRdb's copy carries only in-frame clones and drops some. Of fewer than 30,000 clones listed, 80% are singletons. Material for sequencing was blood. Source of these receptors: a person between 60 and 69 years old with breast cancer.

This clone came up a few times. V gene TRBV6-5 combines with J gene TRBJ1-5, with D possibly matching TRBD1 (6 bases). Trimming left V 2 bases short and J 5 bases short, with 13 bases between. This CDR3 is built from 15 residues. Looked up from germline, CDR1 is MNHEY and CDR2 is SVGAGI. The CDR3 DNA sequence: TGTGCCAGCAGTTACACGACAGGTTCCGATCAGCCCCAGCATTTT. Translating gives CASSYTTGSDQPQHF.

The chain links TRBV7-2 to TRBJ2-3; 8 bases match TRBD2. The CDR3 length is 15 residues. The germline V gene has CDR1 SGHTA and CDR2 FQGNSA. J was trimmed by 4 bases and V by 2 bases; bases with no gene match: 5. CDR3 amino acids: CASSLRAGVADTQYF. The DNA for the CDR3 is TGTGCCAGCAGCTTACGAGCGGGAGTAGCAGATACGCAGTATTTT.

The rearrangement links TRBV5-1 to TRBJ2-1, with 11 bases fitting TRBD2. The CDR3 loop spans 16 amino acids. Germline CDR1 is SGHRS and CDR2 is YFSETQ. Trimming cost V 1 base and J 4 bases; bases outside gene matches: 4. The CDR3: CASSLSGTSGYNEQFF. The CDR3 DNA reads as TGCGCCAGCAGCTTGTCCGGGACTAGCGGTTACAATGAGCAGTTCTTC.

J is TRBJ2-7 and V is TRBV4-2; D is possibly TRBD2 (6 bases). Germline assignment: CDR1 LGHNA and CDR2 YNFKEQ. The V end was cut by 0 bases, the J end by 1 base, with 13 bases between. The CDR3 length is 16 residues. The CDR3 spells CASSQDGDLLSYEQYF. The DNA for the CDR3 is TGTGCCAGCAGCCAAGACGGGGACTTACTATCCTACGAGCAGTACTTC.

The chain uses TRBV30 and TRBJ1-6; 7 bases fit TRBD1. CDR1 and CDR2 from the germline V gene are GTSNPN and SVGIG (reference sequence). The CDR3 length is 15 residues. The junction had 9 bases not matched to a gene; V was cut back by 3 bases and J by 7 bases. CDR3 amino acids: CAWSSTGVGNSPLHF. The CDR3 bases are TGTGCCTGGAGCTCAACAGGGGTAGGAAATTCACCCCTCCACTTT.